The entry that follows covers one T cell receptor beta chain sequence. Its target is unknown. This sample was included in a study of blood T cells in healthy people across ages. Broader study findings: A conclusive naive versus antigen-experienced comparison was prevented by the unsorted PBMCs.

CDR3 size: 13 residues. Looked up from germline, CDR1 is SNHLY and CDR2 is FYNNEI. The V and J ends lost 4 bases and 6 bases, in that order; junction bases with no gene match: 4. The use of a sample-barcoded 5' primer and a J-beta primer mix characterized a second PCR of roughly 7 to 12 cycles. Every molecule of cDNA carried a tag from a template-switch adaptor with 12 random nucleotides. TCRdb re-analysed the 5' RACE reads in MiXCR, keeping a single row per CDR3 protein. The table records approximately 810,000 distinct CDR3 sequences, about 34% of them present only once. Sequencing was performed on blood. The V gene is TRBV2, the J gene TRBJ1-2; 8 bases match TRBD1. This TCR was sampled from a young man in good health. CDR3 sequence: CASSVTGDHGYTF. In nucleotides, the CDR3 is TGTGCCAGCAGTGTGACAGGGGACCATGGCTACACCTTC.